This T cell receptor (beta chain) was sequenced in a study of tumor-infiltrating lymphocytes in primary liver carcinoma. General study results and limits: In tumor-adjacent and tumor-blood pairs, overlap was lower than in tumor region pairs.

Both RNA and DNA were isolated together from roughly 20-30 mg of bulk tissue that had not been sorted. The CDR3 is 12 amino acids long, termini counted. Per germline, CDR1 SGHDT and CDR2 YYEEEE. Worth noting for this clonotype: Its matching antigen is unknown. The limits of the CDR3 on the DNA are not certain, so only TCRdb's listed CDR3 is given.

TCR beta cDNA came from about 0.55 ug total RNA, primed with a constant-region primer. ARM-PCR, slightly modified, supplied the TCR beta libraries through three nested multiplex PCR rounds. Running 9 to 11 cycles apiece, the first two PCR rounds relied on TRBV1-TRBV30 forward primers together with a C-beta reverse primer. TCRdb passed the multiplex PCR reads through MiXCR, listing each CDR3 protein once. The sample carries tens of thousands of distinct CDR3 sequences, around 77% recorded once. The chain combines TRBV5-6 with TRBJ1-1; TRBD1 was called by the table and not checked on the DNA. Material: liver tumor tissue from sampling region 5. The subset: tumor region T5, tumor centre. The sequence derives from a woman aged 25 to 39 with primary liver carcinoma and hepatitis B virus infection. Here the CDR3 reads CASSFWGQGSFF.